These T cell receptor beta chains were read from a single sample in a study of cytomegalovirus exposure and HLA in healthy donors. Assay: immunoSEQ multiplex PCR; the TCRdb copy retains only in-frame clones and omits some. The table has approximately 75,000 clones, 60% to 75% seen once; the top ten hold about 22%. The sample comprised PBMCs. The source is a man aged 35 to 55 in good health and CMV-seropositive. CDR3s include the opening cysteine and the closing phenylalanine or tryptophan. Each record gives: CDR3 length, V gene, clone size, D gene, J gene, CDR3 DNA, CDR3 protein. The D gene is left open where the match is weak. A clone size is listed for some rows: how often the clone was seen (once, few, many), or a class if it is expanded.

cdr3_length: 18
v_call: TRBV11-3
clone_size: -
d_call: -
j_call: TRBJ1-1
cdr3_nt: TGTGCCAGCAGCTTAGAAGGATCTTGGGGGGAACCAAACACTGAAGCTTTCTTT
cdr3_aa: CASSLEGSWGEPNTEAFF

cdr3_length: 19
v_call: TRBV19
clone_size: -
d_call: TRBD1
j_call: TRBJ1-6
cdr3_nt: TGTGCCAGTACCGATCGGACAGGGCTCCCGAGCTCCTATAATTCCCCCCTCCACTTT
cdr3_aa: CASTDRTGLPSSYNSPLHF

cdr3_length: 17
v_call: TRBV10-1
clone_size: -
d_call: TRBD1
j_call: TRBJ1-1
cdr3_nt: TGCGCCGGGGCACTACTCGGGACAGGATCACCAAACACTGAAGCTTTCTTT
cdr3_aa: CAGALLGTGSPNTEAFF

cdr3_length: 16
v_call: TRBV18
clone_size: -
d_call: TRBD1
j_call: TRBJ2-3
cdr3_nt: TGTGCCAGCTCACCACCGGGACAGGGGTACACAGATACGCAGTATTTT
cdr3_aa: CASSPPGQGYTDTQYF

cdr3_length: 16
v_call: TRBV29-1
clone_size: -
d_call: TRBD1
j_call: TRBJ1-1
cdr3_nt: TGCAGCTCCGATCAGGACAGGGGGGGTTTGGACACTGAAGCTTTCTTT
cdr3_aa: CSSDQDRGGLDTEAFF

cdr3_length: 17
v_call: TRBV4-1
clone_size: -
d_call: -
j_call: TRBJ2-3
cdr3_nt: TGCGCCAGCAGCCAAGGGTGGGGTGCCGGGGGCACAGATACGCAGTATTTT
cdr3_aa: CASSQGWGAGGTDTQYF

cdr3_length: 14
v_call: TRBV4-1
clone_size: -
d_call: -
j_call: TRBJ1-1
cdr3_nt: TGCGCCAGCAGCCAAGAGGCCCGCGGGACTGAAGCTTTCTTT
cdr3_aa: CASSQEARGTEAFF

cdr3_length: 11
v_call: TRBV19
clone_size: -
d_call: -
j_call: TRBJ2-2
cdr3_nt: TGTGCCAGTAGTCTGGGGCGGGAGCTGTTTTTT
cdr3_aa: CASSLGRELFF

cdr3_length: 15
v_call: TRBV19
clone_size: once
d_call: TRBD2
j_call: TRBJ2-1
cdr3_nt: TGTGCCAGTAGTGTAGGACTAGCGGGGGGGATTGAGCAGTTCTTC
cdr3_aa: CASSVGLAGGIEQFF

cdr3_length: 18
v_call: TRBV29-1
clone_size: -
d_call: TRBD1
j_call: TRBJ2-3
cdr3_nt: TGCAGCGTTCACTCGACGACAGGGAAAACTTCTAGCACAGATACGCAGTATTTT
cdr3_aa: CSVHSTTGKTSSTDTQYF

cdr3_length: 15
v_call: TRBV15
clone_size: -
d_call: TRBD1
j_call: TRBJ2-7
cdr3_nt: TGTGCCACCAGGGATACAGGGGCTAATCCCTACGAGCAGTACTTC
cdr3_aa: CATRDTGANPYEQYF

cdr3_length: 13
v_call: TRBV4-3
clone_size: few
d_call: TRBD2
j_call: TRBJ2-1
cdr3_nt: TGCGCCAGCAGCCAACCGGGGGGAGATGAGCAGTTCTTC
cdr3_aa: CASSQPGGDEQFF

cdr3_length: 15
v_call: TRBV6-1
clone_size: -
d_call: -
j_call: TRBJ1-5
cdr3_nt: TGTGCCAGCAGTGAAGTGGGGGGGAGCAATCAGCCCCAGCATTTT
cdr3_aa: CASSEVGGSNQPQHF

cdr3_length: 14
v_call: TRBV5-4
clone_size: few
d_call: -
j_call: TRBJ2-5
cdr3_nt: TGTGCCAGCAGCTTCTTAGCCGACCCCCGGGAGCAGTACTTC
cdr3_aa: CASSFLADPREQYF

cdr3_length: 16
v_call: TRBV7-8
clone_size: -
d_call: -
j_call: TRBJ2-5
cdr3_nt: TGTGCCAGCAGGGCAGAAGGGGGGGGGAGAAAAGAGACCCAGTACTTC
cdr3_aa: CASRAEGGGRKETQYF

cdr3_length: 13
v_call: TRBV25-1
clone_size: -
d_call: TRBD2
j_call: TRBJ2-5
cdr3_nt: TGTGCCAGCGGGAGGGGAGGGCGGGAGACCCAGTACTTC
cdr3_aa: CASGRGGRETQYF

cdr3_length: 16
v_call: TRBV2
clone_size: -
d_call: -
j_call: TRBJ1-6
cdr3_nt: TGTGCCAGCAGTGAAGATCAGGGCCGGGGGAATTCACCCCTCCACTTT
cdr3_aa: CASSEDQGRGNSPLHF

cdr3_length: 15
v_call: TRBV2
clone_size: few
d_call: -
j_call: TRBJ1-6
cdr3_nt: TGTGCCAGCACTACGAGGGCAGTGAATAATTCACCCCTCCACTTT
cdr3_aa: CASTTRAVNNSPLHF

cdr3_length: 13
v_call: TRBV27
clone_size: -
d_call: -
j_call: TRBJ2-7
cdr3_nt: TGTGCCAGCAGTTTATCCAGCGGGTACGAGCAGTACTTC
cdr3_aa: CASSLSSGYEQYF

cdr3_length: 14
v_call: TRBV5-1
clone_size: -
d_call: TRBD1
j_call: TRBJ2-7
cdr3_nt: TGCGCCAGCAGCTTGCGCCAGGGGGCCTACGAGCAGTACTTC
cdr3_aa: CASSLRQGAYEQYF

cdr3_length: 15
v_call: TRBV2
clone_size: -
d_call: TRBD1
j_call: TRBJ2-1
cdr3_nt: TGTGCCAGCAGTGATCCGGGACAGACCTACCATGAGCAGTTCTTC
cdr3_aa: CASSDPGQTYHEQFF

cdr3_length: 16
v_call: TRBV5-6
clone_size: -
d_call: TRBD1
j_call: TRBJ1-2
cdr3_nt: TGTGCCAGCAGCTTGCGACGGGACAGCCCCTTCTATGGCTACACCTTC
cdr3_aa: CASSLRRDSPFYGYTF

cdr3_length: 14
v_call: TRBV6-1
clone_size: -
d_call: TRBD1
j_call: TRBJ2-5
cdr3_nt: TGTGCCAGCAGGAGGGACAGGCGGGGTCAGACCCAGTACTTC
cdr3_aa: CASRRDRRGQTQYF

cdr3_length: 16
v_call: TRBV27
clone_size: -
d_call: -
j_call: TRBJ2-7
cdr3_nt: TGTGCCAGCAGTTTACGGGGAGGGACACCGAGCTACGAGCAGTACTTC
cdr3_aa: CASSLRGGTPSYEQYF

cdr3_length: 16
v_call: TRBV10-3
clone_size: -
d_call: TRBD1
j_call: TRBJ1-4
cdr3_nt: TGTGCCATCAGGACAGGGGGCTATGCAACTAATGAAAAACTGTTTTTT
cdr3_aa: CAIRTGGYATNEKLFF

cdr3_length: 12
v_call: TRBV29-1
clone_size: -
d_call: -
j_call: TRBJ2-3
cdr3_nt: TGCAGCGTGGCGGGAACCACAGATACGCAGTATTTT
cdr3_aa: CSVAGTTDTQYF

cdr3_length: 16
v_call: TRBV7-3
clone_size: once
d_call: -
j_call: TRBJ2-2
cdr3_nt: TGTGCCAGCAGCTTATTGCTAGCTCGGGTAACCGGGGAGCTGTTTTTT
cdr3_aa: CASSLLLARVTGELFF

cdr3_length: 12
v_call: TRBV5-6
clone_size: once
d_call: -
j_call: TRBJ2-1
cdr3_nt: TGTGCCAGCAGCTACAGTTACAATGAGCAGTTCTTC
cdr3_aa: CASSYSYNEQFF

cdr3_length: 13
v_call: TRBV6-6
clone_size: -
d_call: TRBD2
j_call: TRBJ2-7
cdr3_nt: TGTGCCAGCAGTTACGGGAGGGCCTACGAGCAGTACTTC
cdr3_aa: CASSYGRAYEQYF

cdr3_length: 14
v_call: TRBV7-3
clone_size: -
d_call: -
j_call: TRBJ2-1
cdr3_nt: TGTGCCAGCAGCTTCCCAGGGTCCCACAATGAGCAGTTCTTC
cdr3_aa: CASSFPGSHNEQFF

cdr3_length: 14
v_call: TRBV7-3
clone_size: -
d_call: TRBD2
j_call: TRBJ2-7
cdr3_nt: TGTGCCAGCAGCCCCGGGGGGGGGCGAGACGAGCAGTACTTC
cdr3_aa: CASSPGGGRDEQYF

cdr3_length: 12
v_call: TRBV30
clone_size: -
d_call: TRBD1
j_call: TRBJ1-2
cdr3_nt: TGTGCCTGGACACAGGGGAATTATGGCTACACCTTC
cdr3_aa: CAWTQGNYGYTF

cdr3_length: 15
v_call: TRBV27
clone_size: -
d_call: -
j_call: TRBJ1-1
cdr3_nt: TGTGCCAGCAGTCCCGGGGTGGGGAAATGGGCTGAAGCTTTCTTT
cdr3_aa: CASSPGVGKWAEAFF

cdr3_length: 14
v_call: TRBV29-1
clone_size: -
d_call: -
j_call: TRBJ2-2
cdr3_nt: TGCAGCGTCGAAACTTCAGGAGGTCCCGGGGAGCTGCTTTTT
cdr3_aa: CSVETSGGPGELLF

cdr3_length: 15
v_call: TRBV6-1
clone_size: few
d_call: TRBD1
j_call: TRBJ1-1
cdr3_nt: TGTGCCAGCAGTAACCCGGGACAGGGGTTCACTGAAGCTTTCTTT
cdr3_aa: CASSNPGQGFTEAFF

cdr3_length: 15
v_call: TRBV7-9
clone_size: -
d_call: TRBD1
j_call: TRBJ1-2
cdr3_nt: TGTGCCAGCAGCTTAGCGAGCGACAGGGGGGATGGCTACACCTTC
cdr3_aa: CASSLASDRGDGYTF

cdr3_length: 18
v_call: TRBV12-5
clone_size: -
d_call: TRBD2
j_call: TRBJ2-2
cdr3_nt: TGTGCTAGTGGTTTGGTACGAGGGATTCTAGCGGGGCACGGGGAGCTGTTTTTT
cdr3_aa: CASGLVRGILAGHGELFF

cdr3_length: 15
v_call: TRBV29-1
clone_size: -
d_call: -
j_call: TRBJ1-5
cdr3_nt: TGCAGCGTTGCCTTACCGGGATTTGGCAATCAGCCCCAGCATTTT
cdr3_aa: CSVALPGFGNQPQHF

cdr3_length: 11
v_call: TRBV6-5
clone_size: -
d_call: -
j_call: TRBJ1-2
cdr3_nt: TGTGCCAGCAGTGGCCCGGGTGGCTACACCTTC
cdr3_aa: CASSGPGGYTF

cdr3_length: 17
v_call: TRBV18
clone_size: -
d_call: -
j_call: TRBJ2-6
cdr3_nt: TGTGCCAGCTCACCACCCGACAGGATGGCTGGGGCCAACGTCCTGACTTTC
cdr3_aa: CASSPPDRMAGANVLTF

cdr3_length: 14
v_call: TRBV7-3
clone_size: few
d_call: -
j_call: TRBJ2-5
cdr3_nt: TGTGCCAGCAGCTTAAACTGGACAAGGTATACCCAGTACTTC
cdr3_aa: CASSLNWTRYTQYF

cdr3_length: 14
v_call: TRBV6-1
clone_size: -
d_call: TRBD2
j_call: TRBJ2-7
cdr3_nt: TGTGCCAGCAAGGGACTAGGGGTATCCTACGAGCAGTACTTC
cdr3_aa: CASKGLGVSYEQYF